The 9 T cell receptor beta chains reported below all come from one sample, sequenced in a study of shared clonotypes between healthy human individuals. TCRdb's table, derived via immunoSEQ multiplex PCR, lists solely in-frame clones and lacks some. The sample holds about 800,000 clones, 90% to 98% seen once. Only CD45RO-negative cells positively selected for CCR7 counted as naive CD8 cells, so terminally differentiated effector memory CD45RA+ cells were excluded. Sequencing was performed on naive CD8+ T cells sorted from blood. Source of these receptors: a man in his thirties or forties in good health.

The chain uses TRBV6-5 and TRBJ2-5; a weak D match, TRBD1 (6 bases). The CDR3 runs 13 residues. Germline CDR1 MNHEY, CDR2 SVGAGI. The germline V and J ends were trimmed by 2 bases and 4 bases, with 8 bases remaining between them. Written as DNA, the CDR3 is TGTGCCAGCAGTTACGGCAGGGGAGAGACCCAGTACTTC. The encoded protein is CASSYGRGETQYF.

The CDR3 DNA follows: TGTGCCAGCAGTGGGTCGGACAGGGGGTACGAGCAGTACTTC. This encodes CASSGSDRGYEQYF. This chain uses TRBV2 with TRBJ2-7, with 10 bases fitting TRBD1. Germline CDR1 reads SNHLY; CDR2 reads FYNNEI. This CDR3 has 14 residues. Trimming took 4 bases from V and 4 from J; bases not matched to a gene: 4.

This clone appeared a single time. V and J are TRBV28 and TRBJ2-7; the D is unclear. Deletions cut 5 bases from V and 3 bases from J, with 17 bases between. The V gene's germline CDR1 is MDHEN and CDR2 SYDVKM. The CDR3 totals 15 residues. The CDR3 nucleotides read TGTGCCAGCAGTCCGGAGACTGGGAAGGTCTACGAGCAGTACTTC. Amino acid sequence: CASSPETGKVYEQYF. The full variable domain, its missing parts supplied by reference TRBV28 and TRBJ2-7, is DVKVTQSSRYLVKRTGEKVFLECVQDMDHENMFWYRQDPGLGLRLIYFSYDVKMKEKGDIPEGYSVSREKKERFSLILESASTNQTSMYLCASSPETGKVYEQYFGPGTRLTVT.

The genes are TRBV5-5 and TRBJ2-1; 12 nucleotides line up with TRBD2. This CDR3 has 16 residues. The V gene end was trimmed by 4 bases and the J gene end by 9 bases; junction bases not matched to a gene: 11. CDR1 is SGHKS and CDR2 is YYEKEE in the germline V gene (reference sequence). As DNA, the CDR3 is TGTGCCAGCAGCCGGGAAAGGACTAGCGGGACGGGTGAGCAGTTCTTC. Translated, it gives CASSRERTSGTGEQFF.

The chain employs TRBV11-2 and TRBJ2-7; tentative D call: TRBD2 (5 bases). CDR3 length equals 13 residues. Trimming cost V 3 bases and J 2 bases, with 8 bases left between them. Germline V CDR1 and CDR2: SGHAT, FQNNGV. The CDR3 loop is CASSLRATYEQYF. CDR3 DNA sequence: TGTGCCAGCAGCTTGCGGGCGACCTACGAGCAGTACTTC.

For this clone: Other DNA sequences of this sample code for an identical CDR3. V and J are TRBV7-6 and TRBJ2-7, with 7 bases that match TRBD1. V shed 3 bases, J shed 2 bases, and the junction held 4 bases outside the gene matches. The CDR3 contains 14 residues. Germline CDR1 is SGHVS and CDR2 is FNYEAQ. The CDR3 nucleotides are TGTGCCAGCAGCTTTCGACAGGGAGCCTACGAGCAGTACTTC. This translates into CASSFRQGAYEQYF.

The V call is TRBV7-9, the J call TRBJ1-5; no clear D gene. The CDR3 consists of 13 residues. The V and J ends lost 2 bases and 5 bases respectively, with 7 bases between them. Germline loops: CDR1 SEHNR, CDR2 FQNEAQ (reference sequence). This chain's CDR3 is CASSLSSDQPQHF. The CDR3 bases are TGTGCCAGCAGCTTAAGTTCTGATCAGCCCCAGCATTTT.

The rearrangement uses TRBV4-1 and TRBJ2-5; 7 nucleotides agree with TRBD2. Germline V CDR1 and CDR2: MGHRA, YSYEKL. CDR3 length equals 12 residues. V was clipped by 4 bases and J by 4 bases; unmatched bases: 0. The DNA of the CDR3 is TGCGCCAGCAGCCGGGGGGGAGAGACCCAGTACTTC. Its protein product is CASSRGGETQYF.

This chain uses TRBV19 with TRBJ1-1, with a possible D match to TRBD1 (5 bases). The CDR3 contains 15 residues. V lost 3 bases to trimming and J lost 1 base, with 12 bases between them. Germline loops: CDR1 LNHDA, CDR2 SQIVND (reference sequence). This CDR3 is CASSMRGGQNTEAFF. In DNA form, the CDR3 reads TGTGCCAGTAGTATGAGGGGAGGGCAGAACACTGAAGCTTTCTTT.